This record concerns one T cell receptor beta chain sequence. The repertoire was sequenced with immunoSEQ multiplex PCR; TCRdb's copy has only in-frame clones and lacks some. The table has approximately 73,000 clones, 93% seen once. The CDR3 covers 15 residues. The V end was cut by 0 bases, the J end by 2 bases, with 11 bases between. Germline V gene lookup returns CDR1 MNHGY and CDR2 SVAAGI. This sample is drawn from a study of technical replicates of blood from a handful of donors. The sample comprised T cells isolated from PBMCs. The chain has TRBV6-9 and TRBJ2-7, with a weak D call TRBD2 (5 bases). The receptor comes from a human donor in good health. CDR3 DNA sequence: TGTGCCAGCAGTTATTCCCGGACTGATACCTACGAGCAGTACTTC. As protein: CASSYSRTDTYEQYF.